The sequence of this T cell receptor (beta chain) was determined in a study of shared clonotypes between healthy human individuals. To note about this clone: Its target is not known.

Findings and caveats of the study: Across four donors, naive CD4 shared 5% to 6%, naive CD8 around 3.8%, memory CD4 2% to 2.5%, memory CD8 0.35% to 0.5%.

Data came from immunoSEQ multiplex PCR; TCRdb stores just in-frame clones and leaves some out. The sample shows roughly 1,600,000 clones, about 98.5% of them seen only once. The sample taken for sequencing was naive CD4+ T cells sorted from blood. Subset reported: CD45RA+ positively selected. This TCR was recovered from a man aged 30 to 39 in good health.

The DNA for the CDR3 is TGTGCCAGCAGCCTAGCCGGTTGGGGCCTCAATGAGCAGTTCTTC. Protein sequence: CASSLAGWGLNEQFF. The rearrangement links TRBV14 to TRBJ2-1; a weak D match, TRBD1 (5 bases). The CDR3 runs 15 residues. Germline CDR1 and CDR2: SGHDN and FVKESK. Trimming stripped 4 bases from V and 6 bases from J, with 16 bases between.